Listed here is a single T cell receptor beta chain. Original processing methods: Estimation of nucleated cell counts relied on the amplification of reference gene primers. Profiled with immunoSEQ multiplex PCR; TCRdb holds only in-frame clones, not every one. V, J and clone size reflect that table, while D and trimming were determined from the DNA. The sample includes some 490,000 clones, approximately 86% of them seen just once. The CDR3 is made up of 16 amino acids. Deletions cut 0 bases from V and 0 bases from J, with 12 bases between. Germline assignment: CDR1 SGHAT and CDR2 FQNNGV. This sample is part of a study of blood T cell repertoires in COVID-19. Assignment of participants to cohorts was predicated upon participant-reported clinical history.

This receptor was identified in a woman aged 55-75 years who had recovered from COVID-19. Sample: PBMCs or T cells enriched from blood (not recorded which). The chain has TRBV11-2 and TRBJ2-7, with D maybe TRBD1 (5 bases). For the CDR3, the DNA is TGTGCCAGCAGCTTAGACAGGGTAGGAAACTCCTACGAGCAGTACGTC. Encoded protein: CASSLDRVGNSYEQYV.